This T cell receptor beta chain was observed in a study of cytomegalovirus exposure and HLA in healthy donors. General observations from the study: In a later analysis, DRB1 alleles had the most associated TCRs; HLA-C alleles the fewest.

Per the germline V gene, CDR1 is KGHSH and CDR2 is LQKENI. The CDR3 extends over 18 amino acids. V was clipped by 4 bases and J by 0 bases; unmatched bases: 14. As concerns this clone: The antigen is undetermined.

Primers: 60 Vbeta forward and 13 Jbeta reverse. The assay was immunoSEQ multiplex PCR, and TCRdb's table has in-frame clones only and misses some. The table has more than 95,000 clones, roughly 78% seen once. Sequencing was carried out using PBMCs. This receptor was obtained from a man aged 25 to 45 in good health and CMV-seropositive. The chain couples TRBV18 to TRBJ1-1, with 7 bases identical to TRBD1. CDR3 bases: TGTGCCAGCTCACGTGAAGCGCCCGGGACAGCCATGAACACTGAAGCTTTCTTT. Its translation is CASSREAPGTAMNTEAFF.